One TCR beta chain is described in this entry. Libraries were prepared by immunoSEQ multiplex PCR; TCRdb keeps only in-frame clonotypes and omits some of them. The data show about 7,800 clones, 83% seen once. Time point indicated: 2014-2015 season, 7 days after vaccination. This specimen belongs to a study of follicular helper T cells after annual influenza vaccination. The sequenced sample was CXCR5+ CD38- circulating T follicular helper cells from blood, obtained 7 days after influenza vaccination. Subset specified: circulating Tfh, non-naive CD4+CXCR5+PD-1+ (ICOS+CD38+ or ICOS-CD38-). The source is an adult who received the influenza vaccine.

The CDR3 spells CASRDNRGSYNEQFF. CDR3 coding DNA: TGTGCCAGTAGAGATAACAGGGGCTCCTACAATGAGCAGTTCTTC. The rearrangement links TRBV19 to TRBJ2-1, with 7 bases identical to TRBD1. The CDR3 is 15 amino acids. V trimming: 6 bases; J trimming: 0 bases; junction bases outside the gene matches: 5. Per germline, CDR1 LNHDA and CDR2 SQIVND (reference sequence).